This TCR beta chain was obtained from a study of blood T cells in healthy people across ages. Only one count was recorded for this clonotype. Its target is unknown. Trimming shortened V by 6 bases and J by 1 base, and 9 bases separated the two germline ends. The CDR3 totals 14 residues. The germline V gene has CDR1 LGHNT and CDR2 FRNRAP. Combining a sample-barcoded 5' primer with a J-beta primer mix, a second PCR ran for roughly 6 to 12 cycles. Every single cDNA molecule received a tag from a template-switch adaptor with 12 random nucleotides. Each sample provided no less than 2.5 million CDR3-containing paired-end reads. TCRdb independently ran MiXCR on the 5' RACE reads; one entry per CDR3 protein. The data contain approximately 2,000,000 distinct CDR3 sequences, about two fifths of them singletons. General observations from the study: Higher naive T cell percentage went strongly together with higher TCR beta diversity.

Sequences were obtained from blood. The receptor was isolated from a human donor in good health. This rearrangement joins TRBV12-5 to TRBJ2-2; D unclear. The CDR3 region has the DNA TGTGCTAGTGGGCCATTCGGGAACACCGGGGAGCTGTTTTTT. It encodes CASGPFGNTGELFF.